This paragraph reports one T cell receptor (beta chain). With 1 base removed from V and 6 bases from J, the gap between germline ends came to 13 bases. The CDR3 length is 13 residues. Germline lookup yields CDR1 GTSNPN and CDR2 SVGIG (reference sequence). While infection was still active, Seattle patients were enrolled and then followed longitudinally. The data were taken from a study of blood T cell repertoires in COVID-19. Here immunoSEQ multiplex PCR was the method, and the copy in TCRdb shows in-frame clones only, minus some. The sample has approximately 290,000 clones, around 85% seen once; the top ten hold 0.7% to 0.9%.

Sequenced: peripheral blood. This sequence originates from a human donor with COVID-19, enrolled during active disease. The donor label of this sample is uncertain. This rearrangement joins TRBV30 to TRBJ2-7; D may be TRBD1 (5 bases). The CDR3 region is CAWSEVTQGEQYF. CDR3 sequence (DNA): TGTGCCTGGAGTGAGGTGACGCAGGGCGAGCAGTACTTC.